This TCR beta chain was sequenced for a study of blood T cell repertoires in COVID-19 (dated by TCRdb to the early 2020s). Study-level background: Samples covering the acute and convalescent phases of COVID-19 were provided by collaborators in the United States, Italy and Spain. Deeply sampled blood TCRbeta repertoires from subjects exposed to, actively infected with, or recovered from COVID-19 were included in the dataset. Where HLA class I and class II types were available, the types were taken from metadata supplied by the sample provider, not from assay-based typing. A freely available public database, intended as a resource for researchers studying the immune response to SARS-CoV-2, is where the repertoires were released. The prospective study material was composed of cDNA or gDNA derived from T cells, B-cell-depleted T cells, or PBMCs. Nearly every sample came with metadata listing a de-identified subject ID, COVID-19 status, age in years and sex. The samples were drawn from the first 160 participants of the ongoing ImmuneRACE study and from over a thousand subjects provided by 6 global collaborators.

Measured from the cysteine to the phenylalanine, the CDR3 is 12 residues long. Just the 36-base CDR3 DNA is kept, in frame starting at base 1. At the junction V is shortened by 1 base and J by 10 bases, with 10 bases in between. From a lookup of the germline V gene, CDR1 and CDR2 are SGHTA and FQGNSA. On this clone itself: There is no known antigen for this receptor. No clone much larger than this one lies a single base away; base qualities are absent.

Paper-wide results and their limitations: The quantity of clinical and demographic metadata differed by source and by participant and was supplied without curation.

Each collaborating institution followed its own protocols to collect whole blood in K2EDTA tubes. For TCRbeta analysis, collaborator samples were shipped as frozen whole blood, as isolated PBMCs, or as DNA extracted from either sample type. TCRbeta CDR3 regions were amplified from genomic DNA using the immunoSEQ Assay, a bias-controlled multiplex PCR. In the original analysis: The number of nucleated cells in each sample was estimated by amplification of reference gene primers within the assay. Sequence reads were collapsed and filtered to measure the absolute abundance of every unique TCRbeta CDR3 rearrangement. For each sample, productive Simpson clonality was calculated as the square root of Simpson's diversity index over productive rearrangements. This immuneACCESS table, as held by TCRdb, lists in-frame sequences with V and J called but not all clones. Of the missing ones, under half trace to an unresolved V gene in checked studies; the others have no known cause. V and J calls and clone size are as listed in that table; D and trimming were resolved from the DNA. Recorded for this sample are 90,000 to 150,000 clones; around 87% of them occurred a single time. The ten most abundant clones make up about 2% of the sample.

The sequence joins TRBV7-2 to TRBJ1-2; D gene: possibly TRBD1, on 5 matching bases. The source of this sequence is a woman aged 50 to 65 with acute or convalescent COVID-19. The sequencing input was peripheral blood. Here is the DNA: TGTGCCAGCAGCTTAGTTCAGGGAACCTACACCTTC. This translates into CASSLVQGTYTF.